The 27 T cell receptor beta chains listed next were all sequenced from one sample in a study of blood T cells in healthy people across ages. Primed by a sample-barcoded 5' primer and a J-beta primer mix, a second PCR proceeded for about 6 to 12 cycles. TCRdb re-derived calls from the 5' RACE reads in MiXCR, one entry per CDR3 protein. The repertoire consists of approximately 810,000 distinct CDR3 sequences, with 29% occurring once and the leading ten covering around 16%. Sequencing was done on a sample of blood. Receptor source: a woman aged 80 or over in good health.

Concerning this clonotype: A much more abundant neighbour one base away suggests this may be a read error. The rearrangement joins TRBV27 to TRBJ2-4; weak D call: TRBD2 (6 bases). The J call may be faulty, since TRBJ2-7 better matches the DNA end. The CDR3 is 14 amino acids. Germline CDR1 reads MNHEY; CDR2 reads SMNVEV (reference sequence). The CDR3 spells CASRLRTGLYEQYF. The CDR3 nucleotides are TGTGCCAGCAGACTCCGGACGGGACTCTACGAGCAGTACTTC.

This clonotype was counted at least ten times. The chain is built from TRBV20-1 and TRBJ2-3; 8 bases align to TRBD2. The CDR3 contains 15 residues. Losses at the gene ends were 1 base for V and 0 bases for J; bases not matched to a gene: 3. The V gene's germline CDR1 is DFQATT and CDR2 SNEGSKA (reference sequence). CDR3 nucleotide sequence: TGCAGTGCTAGAGTAGCGGGGCCTAGCACAGATACGCAGTATTTT. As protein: CSARVAGPSTDTQYF.

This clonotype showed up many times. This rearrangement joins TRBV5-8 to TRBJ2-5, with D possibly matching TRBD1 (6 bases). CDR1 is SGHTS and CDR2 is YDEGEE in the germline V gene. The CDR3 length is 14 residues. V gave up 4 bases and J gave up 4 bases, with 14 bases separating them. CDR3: CASSRPGRGETQYF. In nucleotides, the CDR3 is TGTGCCAGCAGCCGCCCTGGCAGGGGAGAGACCCAGTACTTC.

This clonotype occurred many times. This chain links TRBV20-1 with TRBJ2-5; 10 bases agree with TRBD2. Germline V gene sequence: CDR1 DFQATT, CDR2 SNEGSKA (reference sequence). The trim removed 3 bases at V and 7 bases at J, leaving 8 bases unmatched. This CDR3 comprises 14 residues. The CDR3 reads CSASASGGTGTQYF. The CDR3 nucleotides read TGCAGTGCTAGCGCTAGCGGGGGCACGGGGACCCAGTACTTC.

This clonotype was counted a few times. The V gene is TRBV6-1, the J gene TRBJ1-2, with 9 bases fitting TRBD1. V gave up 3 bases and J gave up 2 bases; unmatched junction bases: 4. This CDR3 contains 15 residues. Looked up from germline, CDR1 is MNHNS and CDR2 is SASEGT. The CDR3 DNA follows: TGTGCCAGCAGTGATTTAGGACAGGGGAACTATGGCTACACCTTC. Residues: CASSDLGQGNYGYTF.

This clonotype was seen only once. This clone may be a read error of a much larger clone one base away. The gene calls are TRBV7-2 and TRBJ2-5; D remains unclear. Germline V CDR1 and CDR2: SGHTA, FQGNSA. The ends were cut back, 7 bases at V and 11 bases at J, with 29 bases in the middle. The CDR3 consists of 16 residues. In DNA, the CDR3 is TGTGCCAGCACCATTCGAGGCATTGCTTCCTACAATGAGCAGTACTTC. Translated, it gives CASTIRGIASYNEQYF.

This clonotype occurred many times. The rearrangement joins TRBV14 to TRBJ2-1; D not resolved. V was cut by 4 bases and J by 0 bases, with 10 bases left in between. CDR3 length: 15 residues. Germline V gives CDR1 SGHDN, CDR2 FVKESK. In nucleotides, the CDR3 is TGTGCCAGCAGCCCCCTCGGTAGCTCCTACAATGAGCAGTTCTTC. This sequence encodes CASSPLGSSYNEQFF.

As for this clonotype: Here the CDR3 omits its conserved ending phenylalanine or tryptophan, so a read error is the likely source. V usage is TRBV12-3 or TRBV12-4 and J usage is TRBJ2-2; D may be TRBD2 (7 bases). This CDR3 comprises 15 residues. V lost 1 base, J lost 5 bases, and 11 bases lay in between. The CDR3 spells CASSLVGGGTGELFV. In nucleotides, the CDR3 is TGTGCCAGCAGTTTAGTAGGGGGGGGTACCGGGGAGCTGTTTGTT.

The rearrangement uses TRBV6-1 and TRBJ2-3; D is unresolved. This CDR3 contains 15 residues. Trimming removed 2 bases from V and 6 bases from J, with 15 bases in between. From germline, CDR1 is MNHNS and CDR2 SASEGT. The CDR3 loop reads CASSESVVFRDTQYF. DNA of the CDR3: TGTGCCAGCAGTGAATCTGTGGTCTTCAGGGATACGCAGTATTTT.

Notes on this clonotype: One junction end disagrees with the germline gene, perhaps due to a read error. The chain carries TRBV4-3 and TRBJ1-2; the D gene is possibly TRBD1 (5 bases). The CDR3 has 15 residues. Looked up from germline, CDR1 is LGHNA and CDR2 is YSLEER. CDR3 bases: TGCGCCAGCAGCCAAGGTGACAGCTTAAACTGTGGCTACACCTTC. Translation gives CASSQGDSLNCGYTF.

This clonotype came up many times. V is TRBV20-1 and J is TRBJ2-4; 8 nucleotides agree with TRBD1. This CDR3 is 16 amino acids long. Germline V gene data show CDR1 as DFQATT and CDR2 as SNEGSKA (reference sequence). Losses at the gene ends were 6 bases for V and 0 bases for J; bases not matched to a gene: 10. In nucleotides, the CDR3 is TGCAGTGCGCACCGGACAGGGCAGCTAGCCAAAAACATTCAGTACTTC. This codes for CSAHRTGQLAKNIQYF.

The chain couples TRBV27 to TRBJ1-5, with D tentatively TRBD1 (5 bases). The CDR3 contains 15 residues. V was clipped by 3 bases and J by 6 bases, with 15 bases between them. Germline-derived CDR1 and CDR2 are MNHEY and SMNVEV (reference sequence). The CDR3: CASSFYGTNGQPQHF. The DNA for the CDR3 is TGTGCCAGCAGTTTCTACGGGACGAACGGTCAGCCCCAGCATTTT.

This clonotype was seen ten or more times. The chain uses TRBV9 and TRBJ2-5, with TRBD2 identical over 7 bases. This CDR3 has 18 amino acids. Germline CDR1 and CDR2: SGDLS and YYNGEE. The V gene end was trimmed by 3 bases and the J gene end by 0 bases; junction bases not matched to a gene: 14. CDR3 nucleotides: TGTGCCAGCAGCGATCCCGGGGGAAGGGGAGGGAACCAAGAGACCCAGTACTTC. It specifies CASSDPGGRGGNQETQYF.

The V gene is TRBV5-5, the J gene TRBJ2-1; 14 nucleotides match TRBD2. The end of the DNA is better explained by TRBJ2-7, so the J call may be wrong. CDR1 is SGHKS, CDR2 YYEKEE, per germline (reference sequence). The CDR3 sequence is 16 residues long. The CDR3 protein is CASSVSGLAGAYEQYF. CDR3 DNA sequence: TGTGCCAGCAGCGTCTCGGGACTAGCGGGAGCCTACGAGCAGTACTTC.

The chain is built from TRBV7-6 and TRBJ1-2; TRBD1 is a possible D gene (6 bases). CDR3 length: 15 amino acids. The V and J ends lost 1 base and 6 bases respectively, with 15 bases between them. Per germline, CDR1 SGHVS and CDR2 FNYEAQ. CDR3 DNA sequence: TGTGCCAGCAGCTTAGATGTGCAGGGGATAGATGGCTACACCTTC. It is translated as CASSLDVQGIDGYTF. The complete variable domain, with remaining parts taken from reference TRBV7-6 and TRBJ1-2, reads GAGVSQSPRYKVTKRGQDVALRCDPISGHVSLYWYRQALGQGPEFLTYFNYEAQQDKSGLPNDRFSAERPEGSISTLTIQRTEQRDSAMYRCASSLDVQGIDGYTFGSGTRLTVV.

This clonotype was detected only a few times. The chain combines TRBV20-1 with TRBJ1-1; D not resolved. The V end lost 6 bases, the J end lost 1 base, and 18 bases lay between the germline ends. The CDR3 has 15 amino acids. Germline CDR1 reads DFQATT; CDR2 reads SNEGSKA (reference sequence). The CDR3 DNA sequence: TGCAGTGCCTCCATGCGAAGTCGACGGAACACTGAAGCTTTCTTT. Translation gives CSASMRSRRNTEAFF.

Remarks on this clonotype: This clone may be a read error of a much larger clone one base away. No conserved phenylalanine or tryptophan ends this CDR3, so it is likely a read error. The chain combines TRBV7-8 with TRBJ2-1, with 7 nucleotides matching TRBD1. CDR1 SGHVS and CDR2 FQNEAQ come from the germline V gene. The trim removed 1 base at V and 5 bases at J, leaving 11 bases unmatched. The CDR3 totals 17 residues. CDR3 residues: CASSLGYTGVKDNEQFV. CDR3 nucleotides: TGTGCCAGCAGCTTAGGTTACACAGGGGTTAAAGACAATGAGCAGTTCGTC.

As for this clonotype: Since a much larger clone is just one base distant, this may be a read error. Here the CDR3 reads CTSCVQPQHF. In DNA form, the CDR3 reads TGTACCAGCTGTGTCCAGCCCCAGCATTTT. V gene TRBV7-2 combines with J gene TRBJ1-5; D unclear. Germline-derived CDR1 and CDR2 are SGHTA and FQGNSA. The CDR3 runs 10 residues. V lost 8 bases to trimming and J lost 7 bases, with 6 bases between them.

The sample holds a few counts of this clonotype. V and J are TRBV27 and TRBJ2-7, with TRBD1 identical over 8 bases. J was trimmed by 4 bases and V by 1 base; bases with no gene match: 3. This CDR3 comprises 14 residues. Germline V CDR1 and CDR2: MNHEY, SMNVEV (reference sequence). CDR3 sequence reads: CASSLYHRGYEQYF. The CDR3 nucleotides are TGTGCCAGCAGTTTATATCACAGGGGGTACGAGCAGTACTTC.

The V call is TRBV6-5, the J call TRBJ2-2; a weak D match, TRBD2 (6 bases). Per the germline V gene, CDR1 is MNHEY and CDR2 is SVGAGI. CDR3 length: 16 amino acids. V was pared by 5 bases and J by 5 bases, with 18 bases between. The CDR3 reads CASSPLKTRATGELFF. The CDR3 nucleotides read TGTGCCAGCAGTCCTCTCAAGACTAGGGCAACCGGGGAGCTGTTTTTT.

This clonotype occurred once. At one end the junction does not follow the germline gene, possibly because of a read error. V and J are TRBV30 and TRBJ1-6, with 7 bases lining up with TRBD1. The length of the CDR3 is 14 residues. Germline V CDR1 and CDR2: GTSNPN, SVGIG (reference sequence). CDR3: CVWRAGQNNSPLHF. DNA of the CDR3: TGTGTCTGGAGAGCGGGACAGAATAATTCACCCCTCCACTTT.

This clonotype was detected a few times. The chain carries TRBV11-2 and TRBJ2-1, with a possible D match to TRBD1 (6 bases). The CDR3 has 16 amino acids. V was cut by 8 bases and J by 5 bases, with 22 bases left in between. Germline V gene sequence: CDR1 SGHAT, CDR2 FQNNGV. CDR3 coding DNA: TGTGCCAGCGGCCACCGGACCCAACAGGGTAACAATGAGCAGTTCTTC. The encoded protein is CASGHRTQQGNNEQFF. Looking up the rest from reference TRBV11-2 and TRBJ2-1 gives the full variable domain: EAGVAQSPRYKIIEKRQSVAFWCNPISGHATLYWYQQILGQGPKLLIQFQNNGVVDDSQLPKDRFSAERLKGVDSTLKIQPAKLEDSAVYLCASGHRTQQGNNEQFFGPGTRLTVL.

The CDR3 sequence: CASSLRGGAPTGELFF. CDR3 bases: TGTGCCAGCTCCCTCAGGGGAGGGGCCCCCACCGGGGAGCTGTTTTTT. The chain couples TRBV6-2 or TRBV6-3 to TRBJ2-2; TRBD2 might be the D (7 bases). With 8 bases removed from V and 4 bases from J, the gap between germline ends came to 20 bases. The CDR3 is made up of 16 amino acids. CDR1 is MNHEY, CDR2 SVGEGT, per germline.

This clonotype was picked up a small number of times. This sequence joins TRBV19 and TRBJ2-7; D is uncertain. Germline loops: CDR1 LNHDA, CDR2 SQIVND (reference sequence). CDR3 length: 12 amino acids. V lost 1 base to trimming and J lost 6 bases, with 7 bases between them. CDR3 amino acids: CASSIGRSEQYF. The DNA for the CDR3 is TGTGCCAGTAGTATAGGCAGGAGCGAGCAGTACTTC.

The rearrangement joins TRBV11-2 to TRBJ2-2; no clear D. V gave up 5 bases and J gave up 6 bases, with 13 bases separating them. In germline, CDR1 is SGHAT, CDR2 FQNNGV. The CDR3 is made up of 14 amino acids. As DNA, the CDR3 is TGTGCCAGCAGCACTCCCTCCCAAGCCGGGGAGCTGTTTTTT. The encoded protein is CASSTPSQAGELFF.

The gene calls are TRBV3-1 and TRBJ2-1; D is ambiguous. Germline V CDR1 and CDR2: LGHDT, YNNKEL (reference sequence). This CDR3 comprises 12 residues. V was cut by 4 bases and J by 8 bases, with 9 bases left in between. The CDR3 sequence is CASSPPWDEQFF. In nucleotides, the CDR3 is TGTGCCAGCAGCCCCCCGTGGGATGAGCAGTTCTTC.

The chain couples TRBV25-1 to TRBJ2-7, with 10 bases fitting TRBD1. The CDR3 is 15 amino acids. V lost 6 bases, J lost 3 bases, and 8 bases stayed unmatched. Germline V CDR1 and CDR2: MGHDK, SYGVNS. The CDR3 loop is CASSRAGQGGYEQYF. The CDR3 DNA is TGTGCCAGCAGCCGAGCCGGACAGGGGGGCTACGAGCAGTACTTC.